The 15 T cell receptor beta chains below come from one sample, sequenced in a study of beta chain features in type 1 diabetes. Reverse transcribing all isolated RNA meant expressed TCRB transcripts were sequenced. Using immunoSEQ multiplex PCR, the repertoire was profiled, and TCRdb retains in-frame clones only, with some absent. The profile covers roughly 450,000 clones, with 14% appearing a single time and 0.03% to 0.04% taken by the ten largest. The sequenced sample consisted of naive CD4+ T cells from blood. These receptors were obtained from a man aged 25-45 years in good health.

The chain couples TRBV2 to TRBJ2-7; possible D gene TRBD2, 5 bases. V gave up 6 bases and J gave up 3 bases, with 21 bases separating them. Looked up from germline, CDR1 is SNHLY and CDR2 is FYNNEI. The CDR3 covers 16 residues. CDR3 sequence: CASRGYGVASGYEQYV. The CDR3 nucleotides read TGTGCCAGCAGGGGGTACGGGGTCGCCTCCGGCTACGAGCAGTACGTC.

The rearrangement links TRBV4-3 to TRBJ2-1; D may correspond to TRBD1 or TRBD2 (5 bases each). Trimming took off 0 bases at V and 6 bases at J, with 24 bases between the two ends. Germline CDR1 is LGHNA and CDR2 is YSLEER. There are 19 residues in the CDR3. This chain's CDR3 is CASSQDVLIGRDGSNEQFF. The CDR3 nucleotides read TGCGCCAGCAGCCAAGATGTGTTAATTGGCAGGGACGGATCCAATGAGCAGTTCTTC.

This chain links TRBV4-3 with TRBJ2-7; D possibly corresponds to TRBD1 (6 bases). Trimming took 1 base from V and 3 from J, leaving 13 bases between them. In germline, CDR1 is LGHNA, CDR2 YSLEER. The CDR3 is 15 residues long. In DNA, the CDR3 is TGCGCCAGCAGCCAAGTGTTACAGGGCCACTACGAGCAGTACTTC. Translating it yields CASSQVLQGHYEQYF.

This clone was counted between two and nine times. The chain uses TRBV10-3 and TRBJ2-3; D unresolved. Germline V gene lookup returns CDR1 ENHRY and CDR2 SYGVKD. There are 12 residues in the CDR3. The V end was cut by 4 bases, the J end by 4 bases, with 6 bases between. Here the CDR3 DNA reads TGTGCCATCAGTGCCCCCGCAGATACGCAGTATTTT. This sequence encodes CAISAPADTQYF.

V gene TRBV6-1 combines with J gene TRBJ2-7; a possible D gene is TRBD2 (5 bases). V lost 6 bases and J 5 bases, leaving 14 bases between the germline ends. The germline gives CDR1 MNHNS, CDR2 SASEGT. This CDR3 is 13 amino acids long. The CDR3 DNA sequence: TGTGCCAGCAGGAGAACTAGGGCGGACGAGCAGTACGTC. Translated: CASRRTRADEQYV.

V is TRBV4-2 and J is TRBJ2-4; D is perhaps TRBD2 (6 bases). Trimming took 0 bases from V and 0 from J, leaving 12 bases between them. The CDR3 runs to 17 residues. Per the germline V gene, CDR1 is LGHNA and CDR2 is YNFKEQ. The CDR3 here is CASSQDGGTEAKNIQYF. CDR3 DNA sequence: TGTGCCAGCAGCCAAGATGGGGGGACCGAAGCCAAAAACATTCAGTACTTC.

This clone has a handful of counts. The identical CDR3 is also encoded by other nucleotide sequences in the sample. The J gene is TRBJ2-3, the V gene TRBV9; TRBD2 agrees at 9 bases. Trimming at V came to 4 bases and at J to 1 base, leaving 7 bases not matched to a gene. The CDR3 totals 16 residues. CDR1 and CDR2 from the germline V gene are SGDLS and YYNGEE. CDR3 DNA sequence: TGTGCCAGCAGCCCCCGGGTAGCGGGGGGCACAGATACGCAGTATTTT. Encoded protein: CASSPRVAGGTDTQYF.

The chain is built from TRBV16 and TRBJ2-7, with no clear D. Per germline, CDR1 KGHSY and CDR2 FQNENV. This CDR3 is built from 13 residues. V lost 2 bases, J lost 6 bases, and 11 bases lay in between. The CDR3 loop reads CASSQVPRSEQYV. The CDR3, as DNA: TGTGCCAGCAGCCAAGTTCCCCGATCCGAGCAGTACGTC.

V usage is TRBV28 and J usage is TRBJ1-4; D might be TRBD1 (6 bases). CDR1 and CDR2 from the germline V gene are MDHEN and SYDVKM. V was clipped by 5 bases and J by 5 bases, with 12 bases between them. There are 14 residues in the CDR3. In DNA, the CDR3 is TGTGCCAGCAGTATTCGACAGGAAAATGAAAAACTGTTTTTT. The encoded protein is CASSIRQENEKLFF.

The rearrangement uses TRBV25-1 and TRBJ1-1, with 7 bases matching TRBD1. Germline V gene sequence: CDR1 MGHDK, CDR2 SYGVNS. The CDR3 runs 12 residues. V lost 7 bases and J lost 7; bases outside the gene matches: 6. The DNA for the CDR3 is TGTGCCAGCACCGACAGGGTGGATGAAGCTTTCTTT. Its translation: CASTDRVDEAFF.

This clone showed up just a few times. CDR3 DNA: TGCGCCAGCAGCCACCGAGCGGGTCTGCAAGAGACCCAGTACTTC. It specifies CASSHRAGLQETQYF. V gene TRBV4-1 combines with J gene TRBJ2-5; perhaps TRBD2 as D (6 bases). The V gene's germline CDR1 is MGHRA and CDR2 YSYEKL. CDR3 length: 15 residues. V was trimmed by 3 bases and J by 2 bases, leaving 13 bases between them.

The CDR3, as DNA: TGTGCCACCGCACCGGGACTAGCGTTGCTGTATGAGCAGTTCTTC. It yields the protein CATAPGLALLYEQFF. The chain carries TRBV10-3 and TRBJ2-1, with 10 bases identical to TRBD2. CDR3 length: 15 amino acids. After removal of 10 bases from V and 8 bases from J, the junction contained 14 bases not matched to a gene. Per the germline V gene, CDR1 is ENHRY and CDR2 is SYGVKD.

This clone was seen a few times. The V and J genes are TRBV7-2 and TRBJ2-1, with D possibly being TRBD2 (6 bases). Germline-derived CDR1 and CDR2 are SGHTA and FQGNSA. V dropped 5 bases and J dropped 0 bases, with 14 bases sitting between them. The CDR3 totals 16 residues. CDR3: CASSVDSGSSYNEQFF. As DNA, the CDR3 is TGTGCCAGCAGCGTCGATAGCGGAAGCTCCTACAATGAGCAGTTCTTC.

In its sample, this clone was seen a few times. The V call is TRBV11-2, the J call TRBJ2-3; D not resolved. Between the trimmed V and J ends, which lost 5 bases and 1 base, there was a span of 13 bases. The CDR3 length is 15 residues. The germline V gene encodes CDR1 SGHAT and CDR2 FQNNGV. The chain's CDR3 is CASSINKLGTDTQYF. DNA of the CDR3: TGTGCCAGCAGCATCAATAAGCTGGGCACAGATACGCAGTATTTT.

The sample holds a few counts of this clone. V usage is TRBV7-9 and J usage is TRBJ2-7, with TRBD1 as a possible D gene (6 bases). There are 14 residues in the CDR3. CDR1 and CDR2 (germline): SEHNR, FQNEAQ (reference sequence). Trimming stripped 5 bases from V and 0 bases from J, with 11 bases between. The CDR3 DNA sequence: TGTGCCAGCAGCCTTAGGACAGTCTCCTACGAGCAGTACTTC. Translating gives CASSLRTVSYEQYF.